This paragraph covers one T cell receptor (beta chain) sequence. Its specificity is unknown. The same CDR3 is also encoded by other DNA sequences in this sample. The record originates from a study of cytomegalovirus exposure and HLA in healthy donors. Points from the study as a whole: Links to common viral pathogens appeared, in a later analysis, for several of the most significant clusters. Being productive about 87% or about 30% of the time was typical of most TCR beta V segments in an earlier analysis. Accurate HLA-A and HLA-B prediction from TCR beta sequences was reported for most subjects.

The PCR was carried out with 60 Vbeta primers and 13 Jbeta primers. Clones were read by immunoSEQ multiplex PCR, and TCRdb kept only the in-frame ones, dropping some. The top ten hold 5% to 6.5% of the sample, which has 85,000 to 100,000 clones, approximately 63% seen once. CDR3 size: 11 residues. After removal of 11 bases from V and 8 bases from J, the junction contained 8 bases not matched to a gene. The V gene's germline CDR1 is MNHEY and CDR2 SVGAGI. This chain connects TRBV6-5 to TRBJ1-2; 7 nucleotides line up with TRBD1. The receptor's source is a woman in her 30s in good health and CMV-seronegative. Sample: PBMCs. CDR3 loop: CASLGGQGYTF. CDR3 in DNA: TGTGCCTCCCTAGGGGGCCAGGGCTACACCTTC.